This T cell receptor beta chain was sequenced for a study of neurological immune-mediated disorders. The germline V gene encodes CDR1 MNHEY and CDR2 SVGEGT. The CDR3 covers 11 residues. V lost 6 bases, J lost 4 bases, and 5 bases lay in between. TCRdb reprocessed the 5' RACE reads via MiXCR and lists one record per CDR3 protein. The data contain 20,000 to 30,000 distinct CDR3 sequences, 2% to 2.5% of them singletons. The sample comprised PBMCs. V is TRBV6-2 or TRBV6-3 and J is TRBJ2-3; D gene ambiguous. This sequence originates from a woman aged 45 to 65 with multiple sclerosis. In nucleotides, the CDR3 is TGTGCCAGCAGCCAGTCAGATACGCAGTATTTT. Residues: CASSQSDTQYF.